This T cell receptor beta chain came from a study of T cells after yellow fever vaccination. The CDR3 is 14 residues long. Germline V CDR1 and CDR2: ENHRY, SYGVKD. The V end was cut by 6 bases, the J end by 5 bases, with 17 bases between. Via MiXCR, TCRdb re-called the 5' RACE reads, giving one row per CDR3 protein. The sample lists 620,000 or so distinct CDR3 sequences, about 15% seen once, with around 15% in the top ten. This clonotype was detected a few times. The sequences come from PBMCs, collected around 5 days after the first yellow fever vaccination. The TCR originated in a man between 18 and 29 years old who received the YFV17D yellow fever vaccine. The chain links TRBV10-3 to TRBJ2-7; no firm D call. The CDR3 reads CAIRLQVAVDEQYF. The CDR3 nucleotides read TGTGCCATCAGACTTCAAGTCGCGGTCGACGAGCAGTACTTC.